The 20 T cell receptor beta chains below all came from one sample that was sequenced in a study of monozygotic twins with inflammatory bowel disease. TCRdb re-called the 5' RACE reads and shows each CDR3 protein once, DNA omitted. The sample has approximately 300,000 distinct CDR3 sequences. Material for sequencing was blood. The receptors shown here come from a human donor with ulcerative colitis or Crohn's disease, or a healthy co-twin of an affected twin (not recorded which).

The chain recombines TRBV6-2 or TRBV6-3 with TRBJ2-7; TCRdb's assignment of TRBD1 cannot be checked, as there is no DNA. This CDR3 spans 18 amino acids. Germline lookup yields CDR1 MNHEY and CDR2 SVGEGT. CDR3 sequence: CASSYESRDGISLYEQYF.

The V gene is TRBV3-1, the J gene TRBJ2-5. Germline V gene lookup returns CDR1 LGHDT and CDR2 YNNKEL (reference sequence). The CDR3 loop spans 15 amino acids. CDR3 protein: CASSPIRAKQETQYF.

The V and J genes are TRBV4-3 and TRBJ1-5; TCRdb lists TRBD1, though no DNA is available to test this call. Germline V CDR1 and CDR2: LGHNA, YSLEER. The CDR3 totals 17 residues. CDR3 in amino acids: CASSQDMTENSNQPQHF.

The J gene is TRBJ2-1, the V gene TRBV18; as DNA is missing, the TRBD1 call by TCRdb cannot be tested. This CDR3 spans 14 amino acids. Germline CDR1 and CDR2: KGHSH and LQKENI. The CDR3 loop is CASSPLDRNNEQFF.

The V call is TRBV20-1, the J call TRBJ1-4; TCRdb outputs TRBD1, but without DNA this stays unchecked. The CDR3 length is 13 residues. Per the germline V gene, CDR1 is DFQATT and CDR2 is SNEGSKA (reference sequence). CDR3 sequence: CSASGGLGEKLFF.

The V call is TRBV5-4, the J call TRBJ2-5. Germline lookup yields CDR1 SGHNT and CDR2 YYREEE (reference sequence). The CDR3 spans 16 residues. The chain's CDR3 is CASSFNLVTASETQYF.

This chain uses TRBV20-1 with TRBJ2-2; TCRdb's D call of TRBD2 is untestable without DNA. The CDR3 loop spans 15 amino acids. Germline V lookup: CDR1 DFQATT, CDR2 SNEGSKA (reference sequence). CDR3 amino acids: CSARDYGEGTGELFF.

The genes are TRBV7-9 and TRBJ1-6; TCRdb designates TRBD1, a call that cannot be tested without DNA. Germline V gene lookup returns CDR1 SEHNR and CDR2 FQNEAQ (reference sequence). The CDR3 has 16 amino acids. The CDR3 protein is CASSLSLGQGDSPLHF.

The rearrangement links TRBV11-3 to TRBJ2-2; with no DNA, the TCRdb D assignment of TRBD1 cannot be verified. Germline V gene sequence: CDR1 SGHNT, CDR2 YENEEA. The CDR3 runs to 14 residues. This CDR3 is CASSPGQSSGELFF.

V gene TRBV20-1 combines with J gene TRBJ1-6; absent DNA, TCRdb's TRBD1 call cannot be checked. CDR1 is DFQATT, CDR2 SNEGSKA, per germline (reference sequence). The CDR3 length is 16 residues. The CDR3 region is CSARDIPPSRDSPLHF.

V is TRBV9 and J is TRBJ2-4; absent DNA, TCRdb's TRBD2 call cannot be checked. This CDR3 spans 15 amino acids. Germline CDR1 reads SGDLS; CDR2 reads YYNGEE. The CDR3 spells CASNTPGGAKNMQYF.

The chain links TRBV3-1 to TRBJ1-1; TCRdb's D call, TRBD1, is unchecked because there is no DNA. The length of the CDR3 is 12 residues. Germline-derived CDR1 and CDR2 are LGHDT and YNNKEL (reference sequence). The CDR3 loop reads CASRGTGHGAFF. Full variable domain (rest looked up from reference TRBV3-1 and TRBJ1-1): DTAVSQTPKYLVTQMGNDKSIKCEQNLGHDTMYWYKQDSKKFLKIMFSYNNKELIINETVPNRFSPKSPDKAHLNLHINSLELGDSAVYFCASRGTGHGAFFGQGTRLTVV.

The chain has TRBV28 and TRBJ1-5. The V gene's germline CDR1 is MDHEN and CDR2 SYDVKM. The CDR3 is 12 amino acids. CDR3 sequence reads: CAVRGINQPQHF.

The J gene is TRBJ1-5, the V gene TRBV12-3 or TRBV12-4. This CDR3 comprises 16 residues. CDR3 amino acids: CASSSGGGRNNQPQHF.

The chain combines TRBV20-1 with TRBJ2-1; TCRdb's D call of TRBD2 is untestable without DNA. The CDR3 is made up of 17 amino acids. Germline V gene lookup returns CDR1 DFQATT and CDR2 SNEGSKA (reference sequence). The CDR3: CSARDSSGRSSGNEQFF.

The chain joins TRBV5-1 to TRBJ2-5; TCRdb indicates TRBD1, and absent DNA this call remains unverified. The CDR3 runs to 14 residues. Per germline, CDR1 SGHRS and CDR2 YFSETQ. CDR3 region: CASSKDRATETQYF.

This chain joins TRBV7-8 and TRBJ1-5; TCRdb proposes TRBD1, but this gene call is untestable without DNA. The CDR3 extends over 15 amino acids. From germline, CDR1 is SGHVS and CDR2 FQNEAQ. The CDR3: CASSLGPRGGQPQHF. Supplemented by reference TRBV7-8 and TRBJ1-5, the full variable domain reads GAGVSQSPRYKVAKRGQDVALRCDPISGHVSLFWYQQALGQGPEFLTYFQNEAQLDKSGLPSDRFFAERPEGSVSTLKIQRTQQEDSAVYLCASSLGPRGGQPQHFGDGTRLSIL.

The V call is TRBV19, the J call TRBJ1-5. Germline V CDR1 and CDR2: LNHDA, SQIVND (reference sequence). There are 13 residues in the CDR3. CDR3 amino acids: CASSILGSGPQHF.

The CDR3 sequence is CSASRDRDGEQFF. This chain joins TRBV20-1 and TRBJ2-1; TCRdb indicates TRBD1, and absent DNA this call remains unverified. The V gene's germline CDR1 is DFQATT and CDR2 SNEGSKA (reference sequence). This CDR3 has 13 residues.

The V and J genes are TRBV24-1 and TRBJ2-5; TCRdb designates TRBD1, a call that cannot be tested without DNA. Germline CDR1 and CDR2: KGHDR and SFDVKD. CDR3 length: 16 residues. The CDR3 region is CATSDPGQGNQETQYF.